This TCR beta chain was observed in a study of shared clonotypes between healthy human individuals. Findings and caveats of the study: Across subsets, estimated richness was generally greater for naive than for memory populations. Investigators collected only blood, and repertoires in tissues likely differ.

Profiled with immunoSEQ multiplex PCR; TCRdb holds only in-frame clones, not every one. This sample carries over 2 million clones, roughly 90% of them seen once, and the ten largest clones take about 0.41%. Per germline, CDR1 SNHLY and CDR2 FYNNEI. The CDR3 runs 15 residues. V trimming: 7 bases; J trimming: 8 bases; junction bases outside the gene matches: 11. Worth noting for this clone: Its specificity is unknown.

The receptor's source is a man aged 18 to 29 in good health. Some clones in this sample may be carry-over from other donors' samples. Sequenced material: naive CD4+ T cells from PBMCs. Subset reported: CD45RA+ positively selected. The chain is built from TRBV2 and TRBJ1-4; 9 bases are a match to TRBD1. CDR3 protein: CASNTGGAFREKLFF. CDR3 in DNA: TGTGCCAGCAATACAGGGGGCGCTTTTAGGGAAAAACTGTTTTTT.